What follows describes a single T cell receptor (beta chain). Its antigen is unknown. PCR was performed using 60 Vbeta and 13 Jbeta primers. The data were produced by immunoSEQ multiplex PCR, yet TCRdb's version contains in-frame clones alone and is incomplete. Among 140,000 or so clones listed, roughly 80% were seen once. This sample stems from a study of cytomegalovirus exposure and HLA in healthy donors. The J segment lost 2 bases and the V segment lost 4 bases, leaving 5 bases of the junction unmatched. CDR3 length equals 15 residues. Germline loops: CDR1 MNHNS, CDR2 SASEGT. Overall study findings and caveats: TCR beta chain V- and J-gene trimming was linked, in a later analysis, to a missense variant in DCLRE1C.

This receptor was taken from a woman aged 25 to 39 in good health and CMV-seronegative. The J gene is TRBJ2-4, the V gene TRBV6-1, with 7 nucleotides matching TRBD1. Input material: PBMCs. DNA for the CDR3: TGTGCCAGCAGTGGGAGCAGGGGGTCCAAAAACATTCAGTACTTC. Residues: CASSGSRGSKNIQYF.